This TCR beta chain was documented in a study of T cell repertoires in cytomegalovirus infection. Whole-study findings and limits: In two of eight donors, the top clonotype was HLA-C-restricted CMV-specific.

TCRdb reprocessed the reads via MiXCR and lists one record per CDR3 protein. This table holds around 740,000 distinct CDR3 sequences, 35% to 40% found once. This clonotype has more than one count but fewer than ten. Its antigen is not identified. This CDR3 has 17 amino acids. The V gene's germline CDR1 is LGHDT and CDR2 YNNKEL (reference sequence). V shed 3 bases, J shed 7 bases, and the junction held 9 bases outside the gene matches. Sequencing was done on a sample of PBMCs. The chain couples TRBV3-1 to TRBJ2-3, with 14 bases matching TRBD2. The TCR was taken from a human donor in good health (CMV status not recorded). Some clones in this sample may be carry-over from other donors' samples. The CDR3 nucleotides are TGTGCCAGCAGCCACCGACTAGCGGGGGGGCCCGAAAATACGCAGTATTTT. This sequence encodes CASSHRLAGGPENTQYF.